This TCR beta chain was profiled in a study of blood T cell repertoires in COVID-19. The overall study: PBMCs, B-cell-depleted T cells, or T cells were the source of the cDNA or gDNA that made up the material.

Data came from immunoSEQ multiplex PCR; TCRdb stores just in-frame clones and leaves some out. Of 450,000 to 500,000 clones in the sample, 80% to 90% were seen once. Between the trimmed V and J ends, which lost 5 bases and 0 bases, there was a span of 12 bases. The CDR3 runs 15 residues. Germline V gene sequence: CDR1 LNHNV, CDR2 YYDKDF (reference sequence). This clone was seen only once. The chain joins TRBV15 to TRBJ2-3; maybe TRBD1 (5 bases). Source material: peripheral blood. The TCR sequence derives from a human donor in a cohort sampled during active COVID-19. Here the CDR3 DNA reads TGTGCCACCAGCGCACAAGGGGCCAGCACAGATACGCAGTATTTT. Translating it yields CATSAQGASTDTQYF.